This T cell receptor beta chain appears in the sequencing data of a study of T cell responses to AZD1222 COVID-19 vaccine. Whole-study results and caveats: CD4 TCRs covered the whole spike, strongest at regions 160-218 and 743-854. Mostly white British, mostly female donors; authors suggested clonal diversity may be underestimated. Rises in breadth and depth of Spike-specific TCRs came after two AZD1222 doses.

The method was immunoSEQ multiplex PCR; TCRdb's version includes in-frame clones alone and lacks a portion of them. The table lists some 96,000 clones, 88% of them singletons. Comment on this clone: The target antigen is unknown.

Germline values: CDR1 SGHVS, CDR2 FQNEAQ. V was pared by 5 bases and J by 2 bases, with 12 bases between. CDR3 size: 14 residues. The material sequenced was peripheral blood, taken 28 days after the second AZD1222 dose. The receptor was isolated from an adult who received the AZD1222 COVID-19 vaccine. The gene calls are TRBV7-8 and TRBJ1-1; D is perhaps TRBD1 (6 bases). This chain's CDR3 is CASSVTGPNTEAFF. In nucleotides, the CDR3 is TGTGCCAGCAGCGTTACAGGGCCAAACACTGAAGCTTTCTTT.